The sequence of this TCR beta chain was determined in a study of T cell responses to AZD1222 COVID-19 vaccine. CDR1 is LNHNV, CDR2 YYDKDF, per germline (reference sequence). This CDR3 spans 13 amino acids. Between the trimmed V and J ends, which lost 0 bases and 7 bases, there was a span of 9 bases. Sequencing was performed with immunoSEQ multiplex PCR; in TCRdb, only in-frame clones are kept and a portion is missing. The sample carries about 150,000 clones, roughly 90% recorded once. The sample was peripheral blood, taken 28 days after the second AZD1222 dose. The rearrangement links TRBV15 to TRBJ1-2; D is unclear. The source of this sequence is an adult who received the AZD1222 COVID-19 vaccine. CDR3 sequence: CATSRDQRAGYTF. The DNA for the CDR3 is TGTGCCACCAGCAGAGATCAAAGGGCTGGCTACACCTTC.